These 21 T cell receptor beta chains originate from one sample sequenced in a study of CD8 T cells in ankylosing spondylitis (TCRdb year 2017). Libraries were made using 5' RACE. Sequencing took place on an Illumina MiSeq. Starting from the raw public reads, TCRdb applied fastp trimming at Q25, assembled clones with MiXCR and retained in-frame beta chains. Records with the same CDR3 protein are collapsed into one entry carrying the most frequent genes and DNA. The sample profile shows around 25,000 distinct CDR3 sequences; 13% of them were found once. The ten largest clones capture under 40% of the sample. Sequences were obtained from blood. These receptors came from a male donor with ankylosing spondylitis or in good health (not recorded which).

The chain combines TRBV4-2 with TRBJ1-1; 7 bases are a match to TRBD1. The V gene end was trimmed by 5 bases and the J gene end by 0 bases; junction bases not matched to a gene: 12. CDR1 and CDR2 from the germline V gene are LGHNA and YNFKEQ. The CDR3 has 17 amino acids. The CDR3, as DNA: TGTGCCAGCAGCGTAGAAGAGGTGGGACAGATGAACACTGAAGCTTTCTTT. This encodes CASSVEEVGQMNTEAFF.

This clonotype has a handful of counts. The chain recombines TRBV6-1 with TRBJ2-3, with D possibly TRBD2 on 5 matching bases. CDR1 is MNHNS and CDR2 is SASEGT in the germline V gene. V lost 7 bases, J lost 3 bases, and 17 bases lay in between. The CDR3 length is 15 residues. The CDR3 region is CASIREGTGTDTQYF. CDR3 bases: TGTGCCAGCATTAGGGAAGGAACGGGAACAGATACGCAGTATTTT.

The chain employs TRBV5-4 and TRBJ2-7; D might be TRBD2 (6 bases). CDR3 size: 14 residues. Trimming shortened V by 0 bases and J by 4 bases, and 11 bases separated the two germline ends. The V gene's germline CDR1 is SGHNT and CDR2 YYREEE (reference sequence). This CDR3 is CASSLGGTHYEQYF. In DNA, the CDR3 is TGTGCCAGCAGCTTGGGAGGGACTCATTACGAGCAGTACTTC.

This clonotype appeared many times. V and J are TRBV20-1 and TRBJ2-1, with TRBD2 matching 7 bases. The V segment lost 7 bases and the J segment 6 bases; nucleotides outside the gene matches: 9. This CDR3 comprises 13 residues. CDR1 and CDR2 from the germline V gene are DFQATT and SNEGSKA (reference sequence). The CDR3 loop reads CSVYSGEINEQFF. The DNA for the CDR3 is TGCAGTGTGTACAGCGGGGAGATCAATGAGCAGTTCTTC.

The chain has TRBV7-8 and TRBJ2-1; D unclear. This CDR3 comprises 12 residues. Germline-derived CDR1 and CDR2 are SGHVS and FQNEAQ. V was trimmed by 5 bases and J by 8 bases, leaving 10 bases between them. CDR3 sequence: CASSPNVYEQFF. In DNA, the CDR3 is TGTGCCAGCAGCCCGAACGTTTATGAGCAGTTCTTC.

Concerning this clonotype: One junction end does not reproduce the germline sequence, and a read error may be involved. The gene calls are TRBV28 and TRBJ2-3; 12 bases are shared with TRBD2. This CDR3 comprises 12 residues. The germline V gene has CDR1 MDHEN and CDR2 SYDVKM. CDR3 sequence (DNA): TGCGCCCTAGCGGGAGGGGCAGATACGCAGTATTTT. Translating gives CALAGGADTQYF.

This clonotype was observed at least ten times. The J gene is TRBJ2-2, the V gene TRBV28; perhaps TRBD1 as D (5 bases). This CDR3 has 14 residues. Germline-derived CDR1 and CDR2 are MDHEN and SYDVKM. Trimming removed 3 bases at V and 1 base at J, with 6 bases between. The CDR3 loop reads CASSFRVNTGELFF. CDR3 nucleotides: TGTGCCAGCAGTTTCAGGGTGAACACCGGGGAGCTGTTTTTT.

This clonotype occurred many times. The chain has TRBV20-1 and TRBJ1-3, with D possibly matching TRBD1 (5 bases). V lost 3 bases and J lost 2, with 11 bases in between. CDR3 size: 14 residues. Per the germline V gene, CDR1 is DFQATT and CDR2 is SNEGSKA (reference sequence). The CDR3 loop reads CSARWGEAGNTIYF. The CDR3 bases are TGCAGTGCTAGGTGGGGGGAAGCTGGAAACACCATATATTTT.

The sample holds many counts of this clonotype. V is TRBV5-5 and J is TRBJ2-3; 8 bases align to TRBD1. Germline CDR1 reads SGHKS; CDR2 reads YYEKEE (reference sequence). The ends lost 0 bases at V and 5 bases at J; junction bases unmatched: 5. The CDR3 length is 15 residues. CDR3 sequence reads: CASSLVQGAGDTQYF. Written as DNA, the CDR3 is TGTGCCAGCAGCTTGGTGCAGGGGGCTGGAGATACGCAGTATTTT. Using reference TRBV5-5 and TRBJ2-3 for the parts outside the CDR3, the full variable domain is DAGVTQSPTHLIKTRGQQVTLRCSPISGHKSVSWYQQVLGQGPQFIFQYYEKEERGRGNFPDRFSARQFPNYSSELNVNALLLGDSALYLCASSLVQGAGDTQYFGPGTRLTVL.

At least ten counts were recorded for this clonotype. The V and J genes are TRBV7-3 and TRBJ2-2; 10 bases match TRBD2. V trimming: 3 bases; J trimming: 7 bases; junction bases outside the gene matches: 8. Germline V gene sequence: CDR1 SGHTA, CDR2 FQGTGA. CDR3 size: 16 residues. The CDR3 nucleotides are TGTGCCAGCAGCTTTAGCGGGGGGACGATCCACGGGGAGCTGTTTTTT. The encoded protein is CASSFSGGTIHGELFF.

This clonotype occurred many times. The chain couples TRBV7-2 to TRBJ2-3, with D perhaps being TRBD1 or TRBD2 (6 bases each). V was clipped by 2 bases and J by 4 bases, with 16 bases between them. Germline values: CDR1 SGHTA, CDR2 FQGNSA. This CDR3 has 16 residues. The CDR3 protein is CASSLSGGPGPDTQYF. The CDR3 coding sequence is TGTGCCAGCAGCTTATCCGGGGGCCCCGGACCAGATACGCAGTATTTT.

This rearrangement joins TRBV5-1 to TRBJ2-1; possibly TRBD2 for D (5 bases). Per the germline V gene, CDR1 is SGHRS and CDR2 is YFSETQ. This CDR3 has 16 amino acids. Trimming cost V 0 bases and J 0 bases, with 10 bases left between them. The chain's CDR3 is CASSLGRVSSYNEQFF. The CDR3 DNA reads TGCGCCAGCAGCTTGGGGCGGGTCAGCTCCTACAATGAGCAGTTCTTC.

This clonotype was recorded at least ten times. This chain joins TRBV20-1 and TRBJ2-2, with 7 bases matching TRBD1. Germline-derived CDR1 and CDR2 are DFQATT and SNEGSKA (reference sequence). The length of the CDR3 is 13 residues. V lost 5 bases, J lost 6 bases, and 6 bases stayed unmatched. CDR3 DNA sequence: TGCAGTGCTGGAAGGGGGCTAGCCGGGGAGCTGTTTTTT. Encoded protein: CSAGRGLAGELFF.

This clonotype was seen repeatedly, ten times or more. The CDR3 region is CASTLTSGSDTQYF. CDR3 nucleotides: TGTGCCAGCACCCTAACTAGCGGCTCAGATACGCAGTATTTT. This rearrangement joins TRBV7-2 to TRBJ2-3; 8 bases fit TRBD2. The CDR3 loop spans 14 amino acids. In germline, CDR1 is SGHTA, CDR2 FQGNSA. With 7 bases clipped from V and 4 bases from J, the junction kept 7 bases outside the gene matches.

The V call is TRBV27, the J call TRBJ2-1, with unresolved D. V lost 5 bases and J 2 bases, leaving 13 bases between the germline ends. This CDR3 comprises 15 residues. The germline CDR1 and CDR2 sequences are MNHEY and SMNVEV (reference sequence). As DNA, the CDR3 is TGTGCCAGCAGTCCCCCAACGCGAACCTACAATGAGCAGTTCTTC. This translates into CASSPPTRTYNEQFF.

V usage is TRBV6-5 and J usage is TRBJ1-1; the D gene is possibly TRBD1 (6 bases). V lost 0 bases and J lost 11, with 13 bases in between. This CDR3 comprises 13 residues. Germline-derived CDR1 and CDR2 are MNHEY and SVGAGI. The CDR3 is CASSYSGHLGAFF. CDR3 coding DNA: TGTGCCAGCAGTTACTCGGGACACCTAGGGGCTTTCTTT.

This clonotype was recorded a few times. CDR3: CATSPTLKTGELFF. The CDR3, as DNA: TGTGCCACCAGTCCGACCTTAAAAACCGGGGAGCTGTTTTTT. V usage is TRBV24-1 and J usage is TRBJ2-2, with D hard to call. Per germline, CDR1 KGHDR and CDR2 SFDVKD. V gave up 6 bases and J gave up 5 bases, with 12 bases separating them. CDR3 size: 14 residues.

In this sample, this clonotype turned up a few times. The chain combines TRBV27 with TRBJ2-7, with D perhaps TRBD1 or TRBD2 (7 bases each). The CDR3 is made up of 15 amino acids. Trimming stripped 7 bases from V and 2 bases from J, with 18 bases between. CDR1 is MNHEY, CDR2 SMNVEV, per germline (reference sequence). This CDR3 is CASTPKGRGPYEQYF. DNA for the CDR3: TGTGCCAGCACCCCGAAGGGGAGGGGGCCCTACGAGCAGTACTTC.

About this clonotype: A read error may account for a junction end that differs from germline. This chain uses TRBV5-1 with TRBJ1-1, with a possible D match to TRBD1 (5 bases). The germline V gene encodes CDR1 SGHRS and CDR2 YFSETQ. This CDR3 has 14 amino acids. The CDR3 region has the DNA TGCACCAGCAGTAGGGGAGTCGAGAACACTGAAGCTTTCTTT. Amino acid sequence: CTSSRGVENTEAFF.

This chain links TRBV28 with TRBJ2-3, with D unclear. The CDR3 contains 18 residues. Trimming removed 3 bases at V and 0 bases at J, with 19 bases between. From germline, CDR1 is MDHEN and CDR2 SYDVKM. The CDR3 bases are TGTGCCAGCAGTTTGACCAACCCGAACATAAGGAGCACAGATACGCAGTATTTT. This encodes CASSLTNPNIRSTDTQYF. Using reference TRBV28 and TRBJ2-3 for the parts outside the CDR3, the full variable domain is DVKVTQSSRYLVKRTGEKVFLECVQDMDHENMFWYRQDPGLGLRLIYFSYDVKMKEKGDIPEGYSVSREKKERFSLILESASTNQTSMYLCASSLTNPNIRSTDTQYFGPGTRLTVL.

The chain uses TRBV25-1 and TRBJ1-1, with 7 bases matching TRBD1. Germline CDR1 is MGHDK and CDR2 is SYGVNS. The CDR3 covers 14 residues. With 4 bases clipped from V and 1 base from J, the junction kept 3 bases outside the gene matches. CDR3 nucleotides: TGTGCCAGCAGTGTACAGGGGAGGAACACTGAAGCTTTCTTT. It translates to CASSVQGRNTEAFF.